The 13 T cell receptor beta chains below come from one sample, sequenced in a study of beta chain features in type 1 diabetes. Expressed TCRB transcripts were sequenced because the isolated RNA had all been reverse transcribed beforehand. Repertoires were generated with immunoSEQ multiplex PCR, while TCRdb's copy carries only in-frame clones and drops some. Of about 320,000 clones listed, 14% were seen once; the top ten hold 6.7%. Sequencing input: central memory CD4+ T cells from blood. The origin of the receptors is a man aged 25 to 40 in good health.

The table lists this clone with a few counts. The chain carries TRBV11-2 and TRBJ2-1, with 10 nucleotides matching TRBD1. The germline gives CDR1 SGHAT, CDR2 FQNNGV. Trimming removed 0 bases from V and 6 bases from J; junction bases left unmatched: 5. The CDR3 has 16 residues. The DNA for the CDR3 is TGTGCCAGCAGCTTAGATCGACGGGACAGGGGCAATGAGCAGTTCTTC. This sequence encodes CASSLDRRDRGNEQFF.

The chain is built from TRBV18 and TRBJ1-1; weak D call: TRBD1 (5 bases). This CDR3 region has 15 residues. V lost 4 bases, J lost 7 bases, and 19 bases lay in between. The V gene's germline CDR1 is KGHSH and CDR2 LQKENI. This CDR3 reads CASSQGASGSGEAFF. The CDR3 bases are TGTGCCAGCTCACAAGGGGCTTCAGGGTCGGGTGAAGCTTTCTTT.

The chain combines TRBV6-5 with TRBJ1-2; no reliable D call. Trimming stripped 6 bases from V and 8 bases from J, with 16 bases between. Germline CDR1 reads MNHEY; CDR2 reads SVGAGI. The CDR3 covers 13 residues. In nucleotides, the CDR3 is TGTGCCAGCAGGGATTACAAGACGGGCGGCTACACCTTC. It is translated as CASRDYKTGGYTF.

The genes are TRBV10-1 and TRBJ2-2; D is unclear. The CDR3 is 12 residues long. Per the germline V gene, CDR1 is WNHNN and CDR2 is SYGVQD (reference sequence). Deletions cut 6 bases from V and 7 bases from J, with 9 bases between. Here the CDR3 reads CASRNSGGELFF. CDR3 nucleotide sequence: TGCGCCAGCAGGAACAGTGGCGGGGAGCTGTTTTTT.

Only a few counts were recorded for this clone. V is TRBV18 and J is TRBJ2-2; tentatively, D is TRBD1 (6 bases). There are 16 residues in the CDR3. Germline lookup yields CDR1 KGHSH and CDR2 LQKENI. Trimming pared 3 bases from V and 2 bases from J, leaving 13 bases between. The CDR3 loop reads CASSPGTHDNTGELFF. The CDR3, as DNA: TGTGCCAGCTCACCCGGGACACATGATAACACCGGGGAGCTGTTTTTT.

The chain is built from TRBV11-2 and TRBJ2-7; unclear D gene. V lost 1 base and J lost 3, with 10 bases in between. Germline CDR1 and CDR2: SGHAT and FQNNGV. This CDR3 contains 14 residues. This chain's CDR3 is CASSLGRSNYEQYV. CDR3 DNA sequence: TGTGCCAGCAGCTTAGGTAGGAGTAACTACGAGCAGTACGTC.

The V gene is TRBV7-2, the J gene TRBJ1-2; the D is unclear. This CDR3 region has 13 residues. The germline gives CDR1 SGHTA, CDR2 FQGNSA. V was trimmed by 4 bases and J by 6 bases, leaving 12 bases between them. The CDR3 nucleotides read TGTGCCAGCAGCTCGGACCTTGGGCATGGCTACACCTTC. Its translation is CASSSDLGHGYTF.

The chain joins TRBV9 to TRBJ2-5; D could derive from TRBD1 or TRBD2 (5 bases each). Deletions cut 10 bases from V and 5 bases from J, with 18 bases between. CDR3 size: 13 residues. Germline V gene sequence: CDR1 SGDLS, CDR2 YYNGEE. CDR3 bases: TGTGCCGTGTCAAGGGACGTAGGGGAGACCCAGTACTTC. Amino acid sequence: CAVSRDVGETQYF. The entire variable domain, with the rest obtained from reference TRBV9 and TRBJ2-5, is as follows: DSGVTQTPKHLITATGQRVTLRCSPRSGDLSVYWYQQSLDQGLQFLIQYYNGEERAKGNILERFSAQQFPDLHSELNLSSLELGDSALYFCAVSRDVGETQYFGPGTRLLVL.

The rearrangement uses TRBV15 and TRBJ2-4, with a possible D match to TRBD2 (5 bases). There are 15 residues in the CDR3. CDR1 and CDR2 from the germline V gene are LNHNV and YYDKDF (reference sequence). V shed 0 bases and J shed 0 bases, with 6 bases lying between them. In DNA, the CDR3 is TGTGCCACCAGCAGAGATGGACTAGCCAAAAACATTCAGTACTTC. Protein sequence: CATSRDGLAKNIQYF.

The chain is built from TRBV7-2 and TRBJ1-5, with D tentatively TRBD1 (5 bases). Trimming removed 10 bases from V and 3 bases from J, with 16 bases in between. CDR3 length: 14 amino acids. Germline V gene sequence: CDR1 SGHTA, CDR2 FQGNSA. CDR3 sequence (DNA): TGTGCCACCGGTCCTGGGGGTAACAATCAGCCCCAGCATTTT. Protein: CATGPGGNNQPQHF.

This clone occurred a few times. The CDR3, as DNA: TGTGCCAGCAGATTGACTAGCGGGGGGACCTACGAGCAGTACTTC. Its protein product is CASRLTSGGTYEQYF. The chain employs TRBV6-6 and TRBJ2-7; 13 bases are a match to TRBD2. Germline V lookup: CDR1 MNHNY, CDR2 SVGAGI (reference sequence). V shed 6 bases, J shed 2 bases, and the junction held 4 bases outside the gene matches. The CDR3 has 15 residues.

The table lists this clone with a few counts. This may stem from a read error, because a much larger clone lies one nucleotide away. The V and J genes are TRBV11-3 and TRBJ2-6; D may match TRBD1 or TRBD2 (5 bases each). Trimming took 6 bases from V and 0 from J, leaving 12 bases between them. This CDR3 is 16 amino acids long. CDR1 is SGHNT and CDR2 is YENEEA in the germline V gene. DNA for the CDR3: TGTGCCAGCAGGGGGGATACGGTCTCTGGGGCCAACGTCCTGACTTTC. Encoded protein: CASRGDTVSGANVLTF.

The table lists this clone with a few counts. The chain combines TRBV7-2 with TRBJ1-2, with D perhaps matching TRBD1 (5 bases). The CDR3 spans 14 residues. V gave up 5 bases and J gave up 5 bases, with 15 bases separating them. Germline loops: CDR1 SGHTA, CDR2 FQGNSA. The DNA for the CDR3 is TGTGCCAGCAGCATAGAGCCCGGGGGGTATGGCTACACCTTC. It yields the protein CASSIEPGGYGYTF.